These 24 T cell receptor beta chains were sequenced from one sample in a study of CD8 T cells in ankylosing spondylitis. MiXCR was run by TCRdb on the 5' RACE reads, yielding one entry per CDR3 protein. Of under 150,000 distinct CDR3 sequences listed, 9.3% are singletons. The sample consisted of blood, either unsorted or a sorted T cell fraction (not recorded which). These receptors originate from a male donor with ankylosing spondylitis or in good health (not recorded which).

Many counts were recorded for this clonotype. The J gene is TRBJ2-1, the V gene TRBV11-2; the match to TRBD2 covers 8 bases. CDR1 and CDR2 (germline): SGHAT, FQNNGV. Trimming cost V 6 bases and J 3 bases; bases outside gene matches: 13. The CDR3 contains 17 residues. CDR3 residues: CASSKPGLVFYYNEQFF. In DNA form, the CDR3 reads TGTGCCAGCAGTAAACCGGGACTAGTTTTTTACTACAATGAGCAGTTCTTC.

This clonotype was observed many times. This chain uses TRBV6-2 or TRBV6-3 with TRBJ2-2; D tentatively fits TRBD1 or TRBD2 (6 bases each). Trimming cost V 8 bases and J 0 bases, with 13 bases left between them. CDR3 length: 15 amino acids. Germline CDR1 and CDR2: MNHEY and SVGEGT. Here the CDR3 reads CASGRGHSNTGELFF. As DNA, the CDR3 is TGTGCCAGCGGGCGGGGACATTCGAACACCGGGGAGCTGTTTTTT.

The gene calls are TRBV11-2 and TRBJ2-7; D perhaps matches TRBD2 (6 bases). From germline, CDR1 is SGHAT and CDR2 FQNNGV. The V gene lost 3 bases and the J gene lost 3 bases, with 12 bases spanning the gap. The CDR3 is 14 amino acids. CDR3 loop: CASSFTAGGYEQYF. The CDR3 nucleotides read TGTGCCAGCAGCTTTACAGCGGGCGGCTACGAGCAGTACTTC.

This chain connects TRBV11-2 to TRBJ2-1; D call uncertain. From germline, CDR1 is SGHAT and CDR2 FQNNGV. The CDR3 contains 15 residues. The V end was cut by 1 base, the J end by 0 bases, with 7 bases between. CDR3: CASSLVVSSYNEQFF. CDR3 sequence (DNA): TGTGCCAGCAGCTTAGTGGTCAGCTCCTACAATGAGCAGTTCTTC. Looking up the rest from reference TRBV11-2 and TRBJ2-1 gives the full variable domain: EAGVAQSPRYKIIEKRQSVAFWCNPISGHATLYWYQQILGQGPKLLIQFQNNGVVDDSQLPKDRFSAERLKGVDSTLKIQPAKLEDSAVYLCASSLVVSSYNEQFFGPGTRLTVL.

The chain joins TRBV25-1 to TRBJ1-3; D ambiguous. Germline CDR1 is MGHDK and CDR2 is SYGVNS. Trimming took 7 bases from V and 4 from J, leaving 17 bases between them. CDR3 length equals 15 residues. The CDR3: CASTDRRALGNTIYF. Written as DNA, the CDR3 is TGTGCCAGCACCGATCGTCGGGCTTTGGGAAACACCATATATTTT.

The chain couples TRBV5-1 to TRBJ2-7; 7 nucleotides align to TRBD1. V was pared by 3 bases and J by 4 bases, with 16 bases of the junction left unmatched. The CDR3 runs 17 residues. Germline V gene lookup returns CDR1 SGHRS and CDR2 YFSETQ. The CDR3 DNA reads TGCGCCAGCAGCTCCGGAACCTCCGGGACAGACTCTTACGAGCAGTACTTC. It codes for CASSSGTSGTDSYEQYF.

V is TRBV7-2 and J is TRBJ1-5; possibly TRBD1 for D (5 bases). In germline, CDR1 is SGHTA, CDR2 FQGNSA. Trimming took 5 bases from V and 0 from J, leaving 14 bases between them. CDR3 size: 16 residues. CDR3 nucleotide sequence: TGTGCCAGCAGCCCAAGAGGGGAATATAGCAATCAGCCCCAGCATTTT. Its translation is CASSPRGEYSNQPQHF.

This clonotype has a count of ten or more. This sequence joins TRBV29-1 and TRBJ2-7; possible D gene TRBD1, 6 bases. The CDR3 loop spans 12 amino acids. Germline-derived CDR1 and CDR2 are SQVTM and ANQGSEA. Between the trimmed V and J ends, which lost 4 bases and 4 bases, there was a span of 11 bases. The CDR3 bases are TGCAGCGTTGCAGGACAGAGGTACGAGCAGTACTTC. It specifies CSVAGQRYEQYF.

This clonotype occurred many times. CDR3 amino acids: CASSTHRAFLGDTQYF. The CDR3 nucleotides are TGTGCCAGCAGTACCCACAGGGCTTTCCTAGGAGATACGCAGTATTTT. The V gene is TRBV27, the J gene TRBJ2-3; perhaps TRBD1 as D (6 bases). The V end was cut by 5 bases, the J end by 5 bases, with 20 bases between. The CDR3 contains 16 residues. Germline CDR1 and CDR2: MNHEY and SMNVEV (reference sequence).

This clonotype came up many times. The V and J genes are TRBV12-3 or TRBV12-4 and TRBJ2-7, with TRBD2 matching over 8 bases. There are 16 residues in the CDR3. The V and J ends lost 5 bases and 3 bases, in that order; junction bases with no gene match: 12. This CDR3 reads CASSPPTSGSIYEQYF. In DNA form, the CDR3 reads TGTGCCAGCAGTCCCCCTACAAGCGGGAGTATCTACGAGCAGTACTTC.

This clonotype was counted many times. The CDR3 loop reads CATRQTSGGELFF. The CDR3 DNA reads as TGTGCCACCCGCCAAACCAGTGGCGGGGAGCTGTTTTTT. The chain carries TRBV12-3 or TRBV12-4 and TRBJ2-2, with no clear D. V was trimmed by 10 bases and J by 7 bases, leaving 16 bases between them. The CDR3 has 13 amino acids.

This clonotype was counted only a few times. The V and J genes are TRBV27 and TRBJ2-7; tentatively, D is TRBD1 (5 bases). The CDR3 is 14 amino acids. Germline values: CDR1 MNHEY, CDR2 SMNVEV (reference sequence). Trimming removed 0 bases from V and 6 bases from J, with 12 bases in between. The chain's CDR3 is CASSLSLKGSEQYF. CDR3 nucleotides: TGTGCCAGCAGTTTATCTCTGAAGGGGTCCGAGCAGTACTTC.

This clonotype occurred many times. The chain links TRBV5-1 to TRBJ2-5; 10 bases map to TRBD2. This CDR3 contains 15 residues. The germline V gene has CDR1 SGHRS and CDR2 YFSETQ. The junction had 8 bases not matched to a gene; V was cut back by 5 bases and J by 4 bases. In DNA form, the CDR3 reads TGCGCCAGCAGTTCGACTAGCGGGCTTTTAGAGACCCAGTACTTC. Its translation is CASSSTSGLLETQYF.

This clonotype was recorded many times. The chain employs TRBV5-1 and TRBJ2-3; the match to TRBD2 covers 8 bases. The germline CDR1 and CDR2 sequences are SGHRS and YFSETQ. This CDR3 comprises 16 residues. Losses at the gene ends were 6 bases for V and 0 bases for J; bases not matched to a gene: 9. CDR3 sequence (DNA): TGCGCCAGCACCCGGGGGGGTCGACCGAGCACAGATACGCAGTATTTT. Translation: CASTRGGRPSTDTQYF.

This clonotype has at least ten counts. This chain connects TRBV9 to TRBJ1-2; D is ambiguous. The CDR3 runs to 14 residues. From germline, CDR1 is SGDLS and CDR2 YYNGEE. V dropped 0 bases and J dropped 2 bases, with 8 bases sitting between them. CDR3 nucleotide sequence: TGTGCCAGCAGCGTAGACGTAGCAAACTATGGCTACACCTTC. This translates into CASSVDVANYGYTF.

This clonotype came up many times. J is TRBJ1-2 and V is TRBV29-1, with TRBD1 as a possible D gene (6 bases). V was trimmed by 6 bases and J by 2 bases, leaving 19 bases between them. Germline values: CDR1 SQVTM, CDR2 ANQGSEA. The CDR3 has 15 residues. In DNA, the CDR3 is TGCAGCGTCCCAAAGGGTAGGGGGGAGAACTATGGCTACACCTTC. Its protein is CSVPKGRGENYGYTF.

Ten or more counts support this clonotype. The V gene is TRBV5-4, the J gene TRBJ2-3; 12 bases agree with TRBD2. Germline V gene data show CDR1 as SGHNT and CDR2 as YYREEE (reference sequence). CDR3 length: 16 residues. V shed 0 bases and J 9 bases; nucleotides not matched to a gene: 8. This CDR3 reads CASSLAASGRAGTQYF. CDR3 nucleotide sequence: TGTGCCAGCAGCTTGGCTGCTAGCGGGAGGGCGGGGACGCAGTATTTT. Full variable domain (remainder filled in from reference TRBV5-4 and TRBJ2-3): ETGVTQSPTHLIKTRGQQVTLRCSSQSGHNTVSWYQQALGQGPQFIFQYYREEENGRGNFPPRFSGLQFPNYSSELNVNALELDDSALYLCASSLAASGRAGTQYFGPGTRLTVL.

There are many counts of this clonotype. The rearrangement joins TRBV24-1 to TRBJ2-3, with D unresolved. The V gene lost 1 base and the J gene lost 7 bases, with 8 bases spanning the gap. There are 13 residues in the CDR3. The germline V gene has CDR1 KGHDR and CDR2 SFDVKD. Here the CDR3 reads CATSDFPDNTQYF. The CDR3 region has the DNA TGTGCCACCAGTGATTTTCCAGACAATACGCAGTATTTT.

This clonotype came up a few times. The V gene is TRBV19, the J gene TRBJ1-5; D is unresolved. The CDR3 totals 14 residues. Per germline, CDR1 LNHDA and CDR2 SQIVND (reference sequence). With 5 bases removed from V and 2 bases from J, the gap between germline ends came to 10 bases. In DNA form, the CDR3 reads TGTGCCAGTAGTTTCGACGTACGCAATCAGCCCCAGCATTTT. Encoded protein: CASSFDVRNQPQHF.

Many counts were recorded for this clonotype. One junction end does not reproduce the germline sequence, and a read error may be involved. This sequence joins TRBV7-7 and TRBJ2-1; possibly TRBD2 for D (5 bases). This CDR3 region has 14 residues. Germline CDR1 is SSHAT and CDR2 is FNYEAQ (reference sequence). The CDR3 region is CASSQDFGDNEQFF. The CDR3, as DNA: TGTGCTAGCAGCCAGGATTTCGGGGACAATGAGCAGTTCTTC.

This clonotype was detected many times. This chain links TRBV7-2 with TRBJ2-2; no clear D. V was cut by 3 bases and J by 0 bases, with 14 bases left in between. Germline-derived CDR1 and CDR2 are SGHTA and FQGNSA. CDR3 length: 17 amino acids. The CDR3 reads CASSFGRQNSNTGELFF. In DNA form, the CDR3 reads TGTGCCAGCAGCTTCGGTAGGCAGAACTCGAACACCGGGGAGCTGTTTTTT.

The chain recombines TRBV20-1 with TRBJ2-3, with a weak D call TRBD1 (5 bases). The germline CDR1 and CDR2 sequences are DFQATT and SNEGSKA (reference sequence). V was clipped by 3 bases and J by 2 bases, with 12 bases between them. The CDR3 has 14 residues. CDR3 in amino acids: CSARNQGNTDTQYF. CDR3 sequence (DNA): TGCAGTGCTAGGAATCAGGGAAACACAGATACGCAGTATTTT.

This chain joins TRBV12-3 or TRBV12-4 and TRBJ2-3; 9 bases are a match to TRBD2. Trimming took 7 bases from V and 5 from J; bases not matched to a gene: 10. This CDR3 is 15 amino acids long. The CDR3 nucleotides are TGTGCCAGCACTCCTCGGACTAGCGCGAGAGATACGCAGTATTTT. This gives the protein CASTPRTSARDTQYF.

This clonotype showed up many times. This chain links TRBV7-2 with TRBJ1-2; a possible D gene is TRBD1 (5 bases). CDR3 length equals 13 residues. Trimming shortened V by 5 bases and J by 2 bases, and 9 bases separated the two germline ends. The germline CDR1 and CDR2 sequences are SGHTA and FQGNSA. DNA for the CDR3: TGTGCCAGCAGCACACAGGCCAACTATGGCTACACCTTC. It codes for CASSTQANYGYTF.